This entry describes one TCR beta chain. The data were obtained in a study of blood T cell repertoires in COVID-19. Study details: Samples representing acute and convalescent COVID-19 were sourced from the United States, Italy and Spain. Nucleic acid was either cDNA or gDNA, and it came from T cells, B-cell-depleted T cells, or PBMCs.

The CDR3 length is 19 residues. Germline CDR1 reads MNHEY; CDR2 reads SMNVEV (reference sequence). V lost 2 bases to trimming and J lost 0 bases; unmatched junction nucleotides: 10. The method was immunoSEQ multiplex PCR; TCRdb's version includes in-frame clones alone and lacks a portion of them. The table shows tens of thousands of clones, with approximately 90% occurring only once. The chain has TRBV27 and TRBJ2-6, with 7 nucleotides matching TRBD2. The source of this sequence is a human donor in a cohort sampled during active COVID-19. Sequences were obtained from peripheral blood. CDR3 coding DNA: TGTGCCAGCAGTTTAGGGACTATTCTCCGGGACTCTGGGGCCAACGTCCTGACTTTC. Amino acids: CASSLGTILRDSGANVLTF.